This paragraph reports one T cell receptor (beta chain). This clone was recorded once. This clone's antigen is unknown. There are no base qualities to consult, and no much larger clone falls within one base. This specimen belongs to a study of shared clonotypes between healthy human individuals (dated by TCRdb to about 2020). About the study as a whole: The cohort comprised two women and a few men aged 18 to 49 years. For each donor, three plates each were used for CD4 naive and CD4 memory, two plates were used for CD8 naive, and one plate was used for CD8 memory. To increase sequencing depth and limit assay-specific biases, TCR repertoire library preparation and sequencing were carried out by different laboratories using diverse techniques. Per donor, leukapheresis produced somewhere between about 0.9 and 9.5 billion PBMCs. To estimate repertoire size and how much clonotypes are shared between individuals, the study performed deep sequencing of blood TCR repertoires from five healthy adults.

Summary of the overall study and its limitations: Incomplete sequencing was indicated by rarefaction of sorted-subset datasets, despite the large sequencing depth. Approximately 4.8% of naive CD4, approximately 3.7% of naive CD8, approximately 2% of memory CD4, and around 0.4% of memory CD8 clonotypes were shared across a handful of donors. Sampling was restricted to blood, and TCR repertoires in tissues likely differ from the TCR repertoires found in blood. Compared with non-shared clonotypes, the clonotypes found in all four sorted-subset donors had higher generation probabilities. Based on pairwise subsampling, the degree of clonotype sharing among donors was expected to be affected by sequencing depth. Because the study included only a small number of donors, the genetic and exposure-history diversity represented was limited. Estimated clonotype richness was generally larger for naive than for memory subsets.

Healthy HIV-negative adults with no recently reported acute infections or vaccinations were included as donors. Every donor was a Caucasian adult living in Nashville, Tennessee, USA. Magnetic negative selection was used to enrich CD4+ T cells, after which naive cells were positively selected on CD45RA and the negative fraction became the memory subset. Blood was obtained by leukapheresis, after which PBMCs were separated by Ficoll-Histopaque density gradient centrifugation and cryopreserved in liquid nitrogen vapor phase. Analytical flow cytometry was used to check the purity and quantity of each magnetically sorted T cell population. Genomic DNA was isolated from each sorted fraction and quantified by UV absorbance on a Nanodrop 2000c. Based on the germline V gene, the CDR1 and CDR2 sequences are MNHNS and SASEGT. Here V drops 6 bases and J drops 5 bases, and the junction holds 0 bases not matched to any gene. The CDR3 holds 12 amino acids from the cysteine to the phenylalanine. The DNA shown is the 36-base CDR3, in frame from base 1.

Using the deep immunoSEQ assay, TCR CDR3 regions were amplified from genomic DNA by multiplex PCR. Extracted genomic DNA from each cell subset was distributed evenly across all wells of several immunoSEQ 96-well plates, and each plate was treated as a replicate. Each replicate PCR for sorted subsets received roughly 0.2 ug genomic DNA, equal to around 32,000 T cell genomes. The purified libraries were quantified using a Qubit 3.0 fluorometer, sized with a Bioanalyzer 2100, and then quantified again using the KAPA Library Quantification kit. Every immunoSEQ 96-well plate was sequenced on a separate single-read 150-cycle Illumina NextSeq 550 flow cell. Under the source paper's analysis protocol: Because the immunoSEQ output held only junctional sequences and lacked quality scores, the filtering could not match the filtering applied to full-length reads. To assign V/J genes and CDR3, sequences were annotated using PyIR, a Python wrapper for IgBLAST v1.9, with IMGT germline references. Reads with weak V/J assignments (E-value above 1e-6), missing CDR3, stop codons, out-of-frame junctions, or ambiguous translated residues were removed. A V3J clonotype was defined by an identical inferred V gene, J gene, and CDR3 amino acid sequence. Percentage overlap between repertoires was calculated by dividing the number of shared unique clonotypes by the size of the smaller repertoire. RTK rarefaction, the Chao1 estimator, and Recon v2.1 estimates of unobserved clonotypes were used to assess repertoire richness. For all TCRbeta clonotypes obtained by the gDNA method from a handful of donors, generation probabilities were computed with OLGA. TCRdb obtained this table from immuneACCESS and retained in-frame rearrangements with V and J assigned. These tables miss some clones; where compared with another copy, unresolved V genes account for less than half of the shortfall, and the remainder is unexplained. That table gives V, J and clone size, and the DNA gave D and trimming. In this sample the table shows about 1.5 million clones, approximately 98% of which occur a single time. About 0.4% of the sample is taken by the ten largest.

Sequences were obtained from naive CD4+ T cells sorted from blood. What the cell subset or site label conveys for this sample: CD45RA+ positively selected. In this chain, TRBV6-1 is recombined with TRBJ1-1, with 10 bases matching TRBD1. This clonotype was obtained from a man younger than 40 in good health. DNA sequence: TGTGCCAGCAGGGACAGGGGGACTGAAGCTTTCTTT. This translates into CASRDRGTEAFF.